This note documents a single TCR beta chain sequence. At one end the junction does not follow the germline gene, possibly because of a read error. The protocol was immunoSEQ multiplex PCR, while the TCRdb copy is restricted to in-frame clones and leaves out a portion. This table has about 330,000 clones, 75% to 90% appearing once. The CDR3 spans 15 residues. Germline CDR1 is SGDLS and CDR2 is YYNGEE. This sample was included in a study of Ad26.COV2.S vaccination and SARS-CoV-2 variants. The wider study: Donor was assigned to the Ad26.COV2.S arm of trial COV1001.

The treatment: around 19 received Ad26.COV2.S at low or high dose, single or two shots; roughly five received placebo; per-sample allocation not given. Sampling took place 63 days after the first vaccine or placebo injection. The rearrangement links TRBV9 to TRBJ2-2; 7 positions match TRBD2. The sample in question was peripheral blood, obtained in a trial of Ad26.COV2.S vaccine versus placebo. This TCR was sampled from a person aged 18-60 years who received the Ad26.COV2.S COVID-19 vaccine or a placebo. Here the CDR3 DNA reads TGTGCCAGCGGCGTTGGAGCGGGGCCCACCGGGGAGCTGTTTTTT. It translates to CASGVGAGPTGELFF.